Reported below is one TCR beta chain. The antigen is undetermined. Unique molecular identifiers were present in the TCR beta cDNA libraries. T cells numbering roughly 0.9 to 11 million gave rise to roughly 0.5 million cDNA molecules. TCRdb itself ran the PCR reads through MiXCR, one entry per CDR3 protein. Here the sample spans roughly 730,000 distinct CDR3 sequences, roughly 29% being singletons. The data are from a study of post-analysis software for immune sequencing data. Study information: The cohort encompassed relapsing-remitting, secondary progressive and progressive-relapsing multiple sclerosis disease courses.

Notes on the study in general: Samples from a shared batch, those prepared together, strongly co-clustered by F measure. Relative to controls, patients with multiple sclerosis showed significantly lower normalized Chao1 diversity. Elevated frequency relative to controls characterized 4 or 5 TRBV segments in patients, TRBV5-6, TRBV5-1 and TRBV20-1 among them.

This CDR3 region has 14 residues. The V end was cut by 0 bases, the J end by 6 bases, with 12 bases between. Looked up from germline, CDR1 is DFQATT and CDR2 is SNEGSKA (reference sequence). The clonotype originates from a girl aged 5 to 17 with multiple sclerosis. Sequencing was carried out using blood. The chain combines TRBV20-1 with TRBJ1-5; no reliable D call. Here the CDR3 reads CSARDIGWGQPQHF. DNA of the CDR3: TGCAGTGCTAGAGATATAGGATGGGGTCAGCCCCAGCATTTT.